These 6 T cell receptor beta chains share one sample of origin, sequenced in a study of T cells in Graves' hyperthyroidism and ophthalmopathy. What was amplified from RNA transcripts were TCR beta CDR3 regions. Researchers ran a first-round RT-PCR on the TCR CDR3 using the HTBI primer set. One entry per CDR3 protein results from TCRdb running MiXCR on the multiplex PCR reads. This sample has under 350,000 distinct CDR3 sequences; 20% to 30% occur once, and the top ten carry approximately 30%. Material for sequencing was blood. The receptors stem from a man aged 40-49 years with Graves' hyperthyroidism that later progressed to Graves' ophthalmopathy.

Many counts were recorded for this clonotype. As DNA, the CDR3 is TGTGCCAGCTCACCAATAGTACGAACTGAAGCTTTCTTT. Translation gives CASSPIVRTEAFF. J is TRBJ1-1 and V is TRBV18; D not certain. The CDR3 length is 13 residues. Trimming pared 2 bases from V and 5 bases from J, leaving 9 bases between. Per the germline V gene, CDR1 is KGHSH and CDR2 is LQKENI.

The rearrangement uses TRBV6-4 and TRBJ1-3, with D tentatively TRBD1 (5 bases). V lost 8 bases, J lost 5 bases, and 13 bases lay in between. The CDR3 extends over 13 amino acids. Per the germline V gene, CDR1 is MRHNA and CDR2 is SNTAGT. The CDR3 sequence is CASRDDSRNTIYF. The CDR3, as DNA: TGTGCCAGCCGGGACGATTCGAGAAACACCATATATTTT.

This clonotype was seen many times. The chain uses TRBV5-6 and TRBJ2-2, with no clear D. Germline-derived CDR1 and CDR2 are SGHDT and YYEEEE. Trimming shortened V by 1 base and J by 4 bases, and 8 bases separated the two germline ends. The CDR3 is 14 amino acids. The CDR3 loop reads CASSLYSTTGELFF. The DNA of the CDR3 is TGTGCCAGCAGCTTGTACTCTACCACCGGGGAGCTGTTTTTT.

The gene calls are TRBV6-2 or TRBV6-3 and TRBJ2-7, with D uncertain. CDR3 length: 13 amino acids. Germline lookup yields CDR1 MNHEY and CDR2 SVGEGT. Between the trimmed V and J ends, which lost 0 bases and 4 bases, there was a span of 7 bases. As DNA, the CDR3 is TGTGCCAGCAGTTACTCTCGGCCTTACGAGCAGTACTTC. It translates to CASSYSRPYEQYF.

This clonotype has ten or more counts. The CDR3 nucleotides are TGTGCCAGCAGTCTAGGCGGGACTAGCGGGAGTTGGCAGTACTTC. It encodes CASSLGGTSGSWQYF. This chain links TRBV2 with TRBJ2-7; the match to TRBD2 covers 14 bases. Germline lookup yields CDR1 SNHLY and CDR2 FYNNEI. V lost 5 bases to trimming and J lost 9 bases; unmatched junction nucleotides: 9. The CDR3 covers 15 residues.

This clonotype showed up many times. V gene TRBV2 combines with J gene TRBJ1-5, with D possibly being TRBD1 (5 bases). CDR1 SNHLY and CDR2 FYNNEI come from the germline V gene. There are 15 residues in the CDR3. V was clipped by 6 bases and J by 7 bases, with 19 bases between them. The CDR3 reads CASREQGSSIQPQHF. The CDR3 DNA sequence: TGTGCCAGCAGAGAGCAGGGTAGTAGCATACAGCCCCAGCATTTT. Full variable domain (remainder filled in from reference TRBV2 and TRBJ1-5): EPEVTQTPSHQVTQMGQEVILRCVPISNHLYFYWYRQILGQKVEFLVSFYNNEISEKSEIFDDQFSVERPDGSNFTLKIRSTKLEDSAMYFCASREQGSSIQPQHFGDGTRLSIL.